This TCR beta chain came from a study of T cell repertoires in cytomegalovirus infection (dated by TCRdb to 2018 to 2020). About the investigation overall: The HLA type of each donor mattered for the analysis, because public TCR beta signatures pointed to carriage of CMV infection along with the matching HLA type.

Note on this clonotype: Its antigen remains undetermined. Per-nucleotide qualities are absent, and no much larger clonotype sits a single base away.

Sequences MDHEN (CDR1) and SYDVKM (CDR2) are obtained from the germline V gene. The V end gives up 8 bases and the J end 4 bases, leaving 7 bases in the junction not matched to a gene. Counted from cysteine to phenylalanine, this CDR3 has 13 amino acids. CDR3 DNA only is kept here, 39 bases in frame from base 1. Results and caveats for the whole study, not just this receptor: The ex vivo response was dominated by HLA-C-restricted CMV-specific TCR beta clonotypes, which also provided the single most frequent clonotype in two of eight donors. In both this cohort and an independent roughly 350-donor cohort, the cumulative frequency of public TCR beta family members distinguished carriers of CMV infection plus the relevant HLA type.

Instrument used: Illumina HiSeq 1500. Using fastp at Q25 and MiXCR, TCRdb reprocessed the public reads and kept productive beta chains. A single entry per CDR3 protein holds the most common genes and DNA from its merged rows. Within this sample are a few hundred thousand distinct CDR3 sequences, with roughly 15% of them counted one time only. The biggest ten clones account for around 9.5% of the sample. This sequence was found in a human donor in good health (CMV status not recorded). Some clones in this sample may be carry-over from other donors' samples. Sequencing was performed on PBMCs. In this chain, TRBV28 is recombined with TRBJ1-1, and 7 junctional nucleotides match TRBD1. Here is the DNA: TGTGCCAGCCTGCGCCCAGGGGGCACTGAAGCTTTCTTT. It specifies CASLRPGGTEAFF.